The clone carrying this T cell receptor beta chain occurred once. TCRdb's table, derived via immunoSEQ multiplex PCR, lists solely in-frame clones and lacks some. The table lists fewer than 110,000 clones, around 89% of them singletons, with 15% to 20% in the top ten. The sample belongs to a study of control samples from healthy donors and cancer patients. V was trimmed by 7 bases and J by 6 bases, leaving 12 bases between them. This CDR3 has 11 residues. Per germline, CDR1 SQVTM and CDR2 ANQGSEA. The TCR originated in a man in his 60s with lung cancer. Sequenced sample: PBMCs. V and J are TRBV29-1 and TRBJ1-2; D perhaps matches TRBD1 (5 bases). The CDR3 region has the DNA TGCAGCGCTCAGGGAGATAATGGCTACACCTTC. Translating gives CSAQGDNGYTF.